The 29 T cell receptor beta chains reported below all come from one sample, sequenced in a study of blood T cell repertoires in COVID-19. Profiled with immunoSEQ multiplex PCR; TCRdb holds only in-frame clones, not every one. The repertoire holds 150,000 or so clones, roughly nine tenths seen once, with less than 6.5% in the top ten. Sequences were obtained from peripheral blood. These receptors all come from a human donor in a cohort sampled during active COVID-19.

V and J are TRBV9 and TRBJ2-7; 9 positions agree with TRBD1. The V gene's germline CDR1 is SGDLS and CDR2 YYNGEE. J gave up 4 bases and V 3 bases, and 5 bases lay outside the gene matches. The CDR3 covers 14 residues. CDR3 amino acids: CASSGTGVGYEQYF. DNA for the CDR3: TGTGCCAGCAGCGGGACAGGGGTCGGTTACGAGCAGTACTTC. Using reference TRBV9 and TRBJ2-7 for the parts outside the CDR3, the full variable domain is DSGVTQTPKHLITATGQRVTLRCSPRSGDLSVYWYQQSLDQGLQFLIQYYNGEERAKGNILERFSAQQFPDLHSELNLSSLELGDSALYFCASSGTGVGYEQYFGPGTRLTVT.

This chain connects TRBV27 to TRBJ1-4, with a weak D call TRBD1 (5 bases). The CDR3 is 15 residues long. Trimming pared 5 bases from V and 6 bases from J, leaving 16 bases between. Germline-derived CDR1 and CDR2 are MNHEY and SMNVEV (reference sequence). The CDR3 region has the DNA TGTGCCAGCAGTCCAGGCCGACAGAAAGATGAAAAACTGTTTTTT. Its protein product is CASSPGRQKDEKLFF.

The count of this clone is one. The CDR3 DNA reads TGTGCCAGCAGTTACTTTGTGGGAGAACTGTCAGAGACCCAGTACTTC. This translates into CASSYFVGELSETQYF. The rearrangement links TRBV6-2 or TRBV6-3 to TRBJ2-5; D might be TRBD2 (5 bases). The V end lost 1 base, the J end lost 4 bases, and 16 bases lay between the germline ends. Germline loops: CDR1 MNHEY, CDR2 SVGEGT. The CDR3 sequence is 16 residues long.

The V call is TRBV28, the J call TRBJ1-2; tentative D call: TRBD1 (5 bases). Germline values: CDR1 MDHEN, CDR2 SYDVKM. V lost 6 bases and J 10 bases, leaving 18 bases between the germline ends. The CDR3 totals 13 residues. CDR3 protein: CASSDLWGGDYTF. Here the CDR3 DNA reads TGTGCCAGCAGCGACCTTTGGGGGGGAGACTACACCTTC.

The chain recombines TRBV6-5 with TRBJ2-6; possible D gene TRBD2, 5 bases. This CDR3 contains 13 residues. V was cut by 10 bases and J by 0 bases, with 7 bases left in between. Looked up from germline, CDR1 is MNHEY and CDR2 is SVGAGI. The DNA for the CDR3 is TGTGCCACCCGGGGCTCTGGGGCCAACGTCCTGACTTTC. Encoded protein: CATRGSGANVLTF.

The chain employs TRBV6-2 or TRBV6-3 and TRBJ2-3; weak D call: TRBD2 (5 bases). The CDR3 runs to 14 residues. The germline V gene encodes CDR1 MNHEY and CDR2 SVGEGT. V was trimmed by 0 bases and J by 4 bases, leaving 8 bases between them. CDR3 residues: CASSYSNGADTQYF. As DNA, the CDR3 is TGTGCCAGCAGTTACTCGAACGGGGCAGATACGCAGTATTTT.

V usage is TRBV3-1 (or the pseudogene TRBV3-2) and J usage is TRBJ2-7, with TRBD2 identical over 13 bases. Trimming cost V 3 bases and J 4 bases; bases outside gene matches: 3. The CDR3 totals 15 residues. Germline-derived CDR1 and CDR2 are LGHDT and YNNKEL (reference sequence). CDR3 sequence: CASSQRTSGSYEQYF. CDR3 nucleotide sequence: TGTGCCAGCAGCCAGAGGACTAGCGGGAGTTACGAGCAGTACTTC.

The chain couples TRBV6-5 to TRBJ1-6, with D possibly matching TRBD1 (6 bases). CDR3 size: 14 residues. Germline CDR1 reads MNHEY; CDR2 reads SVGAGI. Between the trimmed V and J ends, which lost 2 bases and 5 bases, there was a span of 7 bases. As DNA, the CDR3 is TGTGCCAGCAGTTACACAGGGAATAATTCACCCCTCCACTTT. This encodes CASSYTGNNSPLHF.

The chain recombines TRBV5-8 with TRBJ1-3, with 9 nucleotides matching TRBD1. Trimming cost V 10 bases and J 1 base; bases outside gene matches: 6. The germline V gene has CDR1 SGHTS and CDR2 YDEGEE. This CDR3 region has 14 residues. The DNA for the CDR3 is TGTGCCGCAGGGACAGGGACATCTGGAAACACCATATATTTT. This encodes CAAGTGTSGNTIYF.

This rearrangement joins TRBV12-3 or TRBV12-4 to TRBJ1-1; the match to TRBD1 covers 8 bases. The CDR3 extends over 13 amino acids. The trim removed 5 bases at V and 5 bases at J, leaving 4 bases unmatched. This chain's CDR3 is CASSPRQGTEAFF. In nucleotides, the CDR3 is TGTGCCAGCAGTCCCCGACAGGGGACTGAAGCTTTCTTT.

J is TRBJ1-5 and V is TRBV28; 7 nucleotides align to TRBD1. Germline V gene sequence: CDR1 MDHEN, CDR2 SYDVKM. This CDR3 spans 15 amino acids. The trim removed 6 bases at V and 7 bases at J, leaving 12 bases unmatched. CDR3 nucleotides: TGTGCCAGCAGCCGCTCTGACAGGGTCTGGCAGCCCCAGCATTTT. It yields the protein CASSRSDRVWQPQHF.

V usage is TRBV7-9 and J usage is TRBJ1-2, with D perhaps matching TRBD1 (5 bases). V lost 4 bases, J lost 0 bases, and 12 bases lay in between. This CDR3 is 15 amino acids long. Germline lookup yields CDR1 SEHNR and CDR2 FQNEAQ (reference sequence). The CDR3 DNA reads as TGTGCCAGCAGCTCCCGGGGGACTTCTAACTATGGCTACACCTTC. Translating it yields CASSSRGTSNYGYTF.

The V and J genes are TRBV11-2 and TRBJ2-7; TRBD1 matches 7 bases. V gave up 5 bases and J gave up 5 bases; unmatched junction bases: 9. Germline V lookup: CDR1 SGHAT, CDR2 FQNNGV. The CDR3 extends over 14 amino acids. The CDR3 region is CASSTTTGAHEQYF. CDR3 nucleotides: TGTGCCAGCAGCACGACCACAGGGGCCCACGAGCAGTACTTC.

This clone was seen more than once but under ten times. This chain connects TRBV9 to TRBJ2-7; 11 bases align to TRBD1. From germline, CDR1 is SGDLS and CDR2 YYNGEE. The V gene end was trimmed by 3 bases and the J gene end by 4 bases; junction bases not matched to a gene: 6. This CDR3 has 15 amino acids. In DNA form, the CDR3 reads TGTGCCAGCAGCGCCGGACAGGGGGCAGGTTACGAGCAGTACTTC. It yields the protein CASSAGQGAGYEQYF.

J is TRBJ1-4 and V is TRBV30; no reliable D call. CDR3 length: 14 residues. V lost 0 bases and J lost 8, with 13 bases in between. CDR1 GTSNPN and CDR2 SVGIG come from the germline V gene (reference sequence). CDR3 DNA sequence: TGTGCCTGGAGTGTTTTATCGCCCAGGGAAAAACTGTTTTTT. It translates to CAWSVLSPREKLFF.

V gene TRBV19 combines with J gene TRBJ2-7; TRBD1 matches 7 bases. Germline values: CDR1 LNHDA, CDR2 SQIVND (reference sequence). V trimming: 7 bases; J trimming: 0 bases; junction bases outside the gene matches: 6. CDR3 size: 14 residues. CDR3 amino acids: CASKGTAVSYEQYF. CDR3 in DNA: TGTGCCAGTAAGGGGACAGCGGTCTCCTACGAGCAGTACTTC.

The gene calls are TRBV6-5 and TRBJ1-5; possibly TRBD1 for D (6 bases). The CDR3 has 13 residues. V lost 7 bases to trimming and J lost 5 bases, with 12 bases between them. Germline V gene sequence: CDR1 MNHEY, CDR2 SVGAGI. This CDR3 reads CASTTGKDQPQHF. Here the CDR3 DNA reads TGTGCCAGCACCACAGGGAAGGATCAGCCCCAGCATTTT.

The chain combines TRBV19 with TRBJ2-7; tentative D call: TRBD2 (6 bases). V was trimmed by 5 bases and J by 2 bases, leaving 10 bases between them. The CDR3 sequence is 13 residues long. Germline V lookup: CDR1 LNHDA, CDR2 SQIVND (reference sequence). The CDR3 loop is CASSPSAAYEQYF. As DNA, the CDR3 is TGTGCCAGTAGTCCTAGCGCCGCCTACGAGCAGTACTTC.

The J gene is TRBJ1-6, the V gene TRBV19, with 9 bases identical to TRBD1. J was trimmed by 13 bases and V by 5 bases; bases with no gene match: 15. The CDR3 totals 16 residues. Germline V gene sequence: CDR1 LNHDA, CDR2 SQIVND (reference sequence). CDR3 in amino acids: CASSRTRQGVRAPLHF. As DNA, the CDR3 is TGTGCCAGTAGTCGAACGAGACAGGGGGTGCGTGCGCCCCTCCACTTT.

The chain combines TRBV10-1 with TRBJ1-1; perhaps TRBD1 as D (6 bases). The V end was cut by 5 bases, the J end by 10 bases, with 17 bases between. From germline, CDR1 is WNHNN and CDR2 SYGVQD (reference sequence). The length of the CDR3 is 13 residues. The CDR3 protein is CASSPAGARVAFF. The CDR3 DNA follows: TGCGCCAGCAGTCCGGCGGGGGCTCGGGTAGCTTTCTTT.

The J gene is TRBJ1-4, the V gene TRBV11-2; 7 positions match TRBD1. The CDR3 totals 19 residues. V lost 4 bases and J lost 0; bases outside the gene matches: 14. CDR1 is SGHAT and CDR2 is FQNNGV in the germline V gene. CDR3 region: CASSSRGIRDSSTNEKLFF. The CDR3 nucleotides read TGTGCCAGCAGCTCCCGGGGGATCCGGGACAGTTCAACTAATGAAAAACTGTTTTTT.

The rearrangement links TRBV4-2 to TRBJ2-5; the match to TRBD1 covers 9 bases. The junction had 4 bases not matched to a gene; V was cut back by 6 bases and J by 2 bases. Germline values: CDR1 LGHNA, CDR2 YNFKEQ. CDR3 length equals 14 residues. CDR3 sequence reads: CASSEGQGQETQYF. The CDR3 DNA reads TGTGCCAGCAGTGAGGGACAGGGTCAAGAGACCCAGTACTTC.

The chain uses TRBV27 and TRBJ2-2, with 7 nucleotides matching TRBD2. CDR1 and CDR2 from the germline V gene are MNHEY and SMNVEV (reference sequence). V lost 4 bases to trimming and J lost 5 bases; unmatched junction nucleotides: 13. The CDR3 has 17 residues. The CDR3 here is CASSSPRASGRTGELFF. CDR3 DNA sequence: TGTGCCAGCAGTTCCCCCCGGGCTAGCGGAAGGACCGGGGAGCTGTTTTTT.

The genes are TRBV5-6 and TRBJ1-1; D ambiguous. The CDR3 is 14 amino acids. Trimming pared 6 bases from V and 1 base from J, leaving 13 bases between. CDR1 is SGHDT, CDR2 YYEEEE, per germline. Here the CDR3 DNA reads TGTGCCAGCACCCCGGTGGGAGCGAACACTGAAGCTTTCTTT. It codes for CASTPVGANTEAFF.

The chain is built from TRBV10-3 and TRBJ2-5; TRBD2 might be the D (6 bases). The V gene lost 3 bases and the J gene lost 1 base, with 12 bases spanning the gap. This CDR3 is 15 amino acids long. The germline gives CDR1 ENHRY, CDR2 SYGVKD. In DNA form, the CDR3 reads TGTGCCATCAGTGAACCGGGGGAGGCCCAAGAGACCCAGTACTTC. It is translated as CAISEPGEAQETQYF.

The V call is TRBV9, the J call TRBJ2-3, with 7 nucleotides matching TRBD1. Germline CDR1 SGDLS, CDR2 YYNGEE. There are 15 residues in the CDR3. J lost 2 bases, V lost 1 base, and 4 bases had no gene match. The CDR3 DNA reads TGTGCCAGCAGCGTAAGACAGGGCCCCACAGATACGCAGTATTTT. This codes for CASSVRQGPTDTQYF.

The rearrangement uses TRBV6-5 and TRBJ1-2, with D tentatively TRBD1 (6 bases). Deletions cut 6 bases from V and 3 bases from J, with 14 bases between. The germline gives CDR1 MNHEY, CDR2 SVGAGI. CDR3 size: 14 residues. The CDR3 loop is CASRAQGNDYGYTF. DNA for the CDR3: TGTGCCAGCAGGGCACAGGGCAATGACTATGGCTACACCTTC.

CDR3 nucleotides: TGCAGCGTTGAAACGGGAACCCCCTACGAGCAGTACTTC. Protein: CSVETGTPYEQYF. The chain links TRBV29-1 to TRBJ2-7; possible D gene TRBD2, 5 bases. Per germline, CDR1 SQVTM and CDR2 ANQGSEA. Trimming took 2 bases from V and 2 from J, leaving 10 bases between them. The CDR3 runs 13 residues.

The chain joins TRBV5-1 to TRBJ2-6; no clear D. The CDR3 contains 16 residues. The germline gives CDR1 SGHRS, CDR2 YFSETQ. V was pared by 4 bases and J by 2 bases, with 13 bases between. This chain's CDR3 is CASSPWSGTGANVLTF. The CDR3 coding sequence is TGCGCCAGCAGCCCCTGGTCGGGTACTGGGGCCAACGTCCTGACTTTC.